This entry is about one TCR beta chain. The repertoire was sequenced with immunoSEQ multiplex PCR; TCRdb's copy has only in-frame clones and lacks some. Altogether 150,000 to 160,000 clones are present, 91% being singletons, with the ten largest covering about 0.57%. The germline V and J ends were trimmed by 8 bases and 7 bases, with 8 bases remaining between them. The CDR3 contains 10 residues. Germline V gene data show CDR1 as MDHEN and CDR2 as SYDVKM. The sample is drawn from a study of blood T cell repertoires in COVID-19. The J gene is TRBJ1-1, the V gene TRBV28; D ambiguous. Material for sequencing was peripheral blood. This sequence was found in a man between 45 and 60 years old with acute or convalescent COVID-19. The CDR3 coding sequence is TGTGCCAGCCTAAGAGGTGAAGCTTTCTTT. Its translation: CASLRGEAFF.